Listed below are T cell receptor beta chains from one sample, sequenced in a study of blood T cells in healthy people across ages. TCRdb re-called the 5' RACE reads with MiXCR, one entry per CDR3 protein. The sample carries approximately 1.5 million distinct CDR3 sequences, about 45% recorded once. The sequenced sample was blood. All receptors come from a woman between 18 and 29 years old in good health. Each CDR3 is given with its conserved first and last residue. The order of the fields is V gene, CDR3 protein.

>TRBV2
CANNGSEQFF
>TRBV24-1
CATSGSTLVSEAFF
>TRBV4-1
CASSQETGGVVEQYF
>TRBV7-7
CASSLGTGGFSGELFF
>TRBV12-3/TRBV12-4
CASTQGSDEKLFF
>TRBV9
CASSARDRALGGAFF
>TRBV27
CASSLVPPNTEAFF
>TRBV6-5
CASSYGKYYEQFF
>TRBV5-1
CASSRYRVSYNEQFF
>TRBV7-9
CASSLGMSGKETQYF
>TRBV6-6
CASTKDYEQYF
>TRBV3-1
CASSQDHSGETQYF
>TRBV10-1
CTSSERGEAPLHF
>TRBV20-1
CSAAGLDYNEQFF
>TRBV27
CASSFGSWGKSSGANVLTF
>TRBV5-1
CASSLISSGVTDTQYF
>TRBV12-5
CASGSPAGGLYEQYF
>TRBV29-1
CSGGGLGNVLTF
>TRBV27
CASSLTATYEQYF
>TRBV28
CASMAAAGANVLTF
>TRBV7-9
CAKQGSTDTKYF
>TRBV6-1
CASSRRPGHSNTGELFF
>TRBV4-1
CASSRGSAQETQYF
>TRBV30
CAWSDYEQYF
>TRBV6-5
CASSRPERTSAEAFF
>TRBV6-6
CASSYPDTDTQYF